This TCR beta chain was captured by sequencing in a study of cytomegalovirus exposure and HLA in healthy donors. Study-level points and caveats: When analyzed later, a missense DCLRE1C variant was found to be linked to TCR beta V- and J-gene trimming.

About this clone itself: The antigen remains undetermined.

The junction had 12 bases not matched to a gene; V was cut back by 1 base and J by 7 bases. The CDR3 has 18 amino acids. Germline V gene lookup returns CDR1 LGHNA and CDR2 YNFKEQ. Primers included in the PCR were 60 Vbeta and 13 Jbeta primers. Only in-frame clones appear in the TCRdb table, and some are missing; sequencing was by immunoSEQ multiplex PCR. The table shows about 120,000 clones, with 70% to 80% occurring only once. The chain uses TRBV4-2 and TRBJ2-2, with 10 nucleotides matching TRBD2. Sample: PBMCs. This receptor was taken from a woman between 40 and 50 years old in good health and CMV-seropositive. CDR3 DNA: TGTGCCAGCAGCCAAGCTTGGGTGGCTAGCGGGAGAGGCGGGGAGCTGTTTTTT. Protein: CASSQAWVASGRGGELFF.